This TCR beta chain was recorded in a study of T cells in Graves' hyperthyroidism and ophthalmopathy. About the research overall: Sampling of peripheral blood happened at initial diagnosis, prior to any treatment.

Newly diagnosed hyperthyroidism patients aged 18 to 65 years had disease lasting under 2 months. Approximately 10 ml of fresh peripheral blood supplied the PBMCs. From RNA transcripts, TCR beta CDR3 regions were amplified. HTBI primers were used for first-round RT-PCR of the TCR CDR3. TCRdb re-analysed the multiplex PCR reads in MiXCR, keeping a single row per CDR3 protein. In the table there are some 460,000 distinct CDR3 sequences, about a sixth of which are singletons. The germline V gene encodes CDR1 DFQATT and CDR2 SNEGSKA (reference sequence). The CDR3 runs to 15 residues. After removal of 6 bases from V and 5 bases from J, the junction contained 8 bases not matched to a gene. This clonotype was counted between two and nine times.

The rearrangement links TRBV20-1 to TRBJ2-1, with 12 bases aligning to TRBD2. Sequenced material: blood. This clonotype originated in a woman between 18 and 29 years old with Graves' hyperthyroidism. The CDR3 DNA reads as TGCAGTGCCCAAGACACTAGCGGGAGGAACAATGAGCAGTTCTTC. Translating it yields CSAQDTSGRNNEQFF.